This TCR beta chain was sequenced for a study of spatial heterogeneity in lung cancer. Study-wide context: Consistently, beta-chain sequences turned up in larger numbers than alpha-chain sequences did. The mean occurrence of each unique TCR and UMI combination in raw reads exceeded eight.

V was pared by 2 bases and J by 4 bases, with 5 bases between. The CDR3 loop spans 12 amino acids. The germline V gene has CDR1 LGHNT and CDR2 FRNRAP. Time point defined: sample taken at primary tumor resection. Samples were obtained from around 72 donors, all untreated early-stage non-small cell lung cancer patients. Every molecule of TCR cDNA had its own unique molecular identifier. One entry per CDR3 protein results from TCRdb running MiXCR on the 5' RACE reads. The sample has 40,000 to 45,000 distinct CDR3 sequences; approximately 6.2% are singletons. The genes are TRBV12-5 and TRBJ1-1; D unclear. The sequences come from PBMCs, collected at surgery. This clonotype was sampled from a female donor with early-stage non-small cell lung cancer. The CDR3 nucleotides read TGTGCTAGTGGTTTGCGACCCACTGAAGCTTTCTTT. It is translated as CASGLRPTEAFF.